This T cell receptor (beta chain) was found in a study of identical twins. Study-wide findings and caveats: Cross-sectional statistical analysis, not tracking of the same donors, underpinned the conclusions. The degree of excess twin sharing was weaker in beta out-of-frame sequences.

To note about this clonotype: Its target is unknown.

V shed 5 bases and J 0 bases; nucleotides not matched to a gene: 14. The CDR3 is made up of 18 amino acids. In germline, CDR1 is LGHDT, CDR2 YNNKEL (reference sequence). In every case, the donor was a healthy Caucasian. TCRdb called the 5' RACE reads again in MiXCR, with one record for every CDR3 protein. This table holds some 500,000 distinct CDR3 sequences, roughly 13% found once. These data also featured in a second study, about yellow fever vaccine responses in identical twins. That work contributes: Each twin's T cell response to the vaccine was reported to look partly convergent and partly personalized.

The origin of this receptor is a woman between 18 and 29 years old in good health. The chain joins TRBV3-1 to TRBJ2-3; 7 bases align to TRBD2. Sequencing was carried out using CD4+ T cells sorted from blood. The CDR3 region is CASSTSMGAGPSTDTQYF. The CDR3 coding sequence is TGTGCCAGCAGCACAAGTATGGGAGCGGGACCGAGCACAGATACGCAGTATTTT.